These 4 T cell receptor beta chains were all obtained from the same sample, sequenced in a study of T cell responses to AZD1222 COVID-19 vaccine. Sequenced by immunoSEQ multiplex PCR; TCRdb stores in-frame clones only, minus some. The sample comprises some 150,000 clones, over 90% of which are singletons, and approximately 1.6% rests with the top ten. The input for sequencing was peripheral blood, taken on day 0 of AZD1222 vaccination. The receptors were sampled from an adult in good health.

The chain combines TRBV4-1 with TRBJ1-5; 8 nucleotides line up with TRBD1. Germline V gives CDR1 MGHRA, CDR2 YSYEKL. This CDR3 region has 17 residues. Trimming removed 0 bases from V and 2 bases from J; junction bases left unmatched: 6. The CDR3 nucleotides read TGCGCCAGCAGCCAAGATAGGGGGACAGGAGGCAATCAGCCCCAGCATTTT. This gives the protein CASSQDRGTGGNQPQHF.

This sequence joins TRBV7-2 and TRBJ2-3, with a weak D call TRBD2 (6 bases). Germline V gene sequence: CDR1 SGHTA, CDR2 FQGNSA. CDR3 size: 15 residues. V was clipped by 3 bases and J by 2 bases, with 12 bases between them. CDR3 nucleotide sequence: TGTGCCAGCAGCTTCCGGACTACCGACACAGATACGCAGTATTTT. Its protein is CASSFRTTDTDTQYF. The complete variable domain, with remaining parts taken from reference TRBV7-2 and TRBJ2-3, reads GAGVSQSPSNKVTEKGKDVELRCDPISGHTALYWYRQSLGQGLEFLIYFQGNSAPDKSGLPSDRFSAERTGGSVSTLTIQRTQQEDSAVYLCASSFRTTDTDTQYFGPGTRLTVL.

V gene TRBV6-5 combines with J gene TRBJ2-1; weak D call: TRBD2 (6 bases). Germline V gene sequence: CDR1 MNHEY, CDR2 SVGAGI. V was cut by 5 bases and J by 6 bases, with 11 bases left in between. There are 13 residues in the CDR3. CDR3 in DNA: TGTGCCAGCAGTACCCTGGGGGGCAATGAGCAGTTCTTC. This translates into CASSTLGGNEQFF.

V and J are TRBV30 and TRBJ1-1; D is uncertain. Trimming removed 3 bases from V and 0 bases from J, with 8 bases in between. Germline loops: CDR1 GTSNPN, CDR2 SVGIG (reference sequence). The CDR3 is 13 amino acids. This chain's CDR3 is CAWSPYMNTEAFF. Here the CDR3 DNA reads TGTGCCTGGAGCCCGTACATGAACACTGAAGCTTTCTTT. Variable domain in full (rest from reference TRBV30 and TRBJ1-1): SQTIHQWPATLVQPVGSPLSLECTVEGTSNPNLYWYRQAAGRGLQLLFYSVGIGQISSEVPQNLSASRPQDRQFILSSKKLLLSDSGFYLCAWSPYMNTEAFFGQGTRLTVV.